This T cell receptor beta chain was obtained from a study of T cells in tuberculosis. Study details: The T cells targeted glucose monomycolate, a mycobacterial lipid, via CD1B. Within 7 days of starting treatment, or before, PBMC were stored. General observations from the study: GEM motif frequencies gave roughly 65% accuracy; the GMM repertoire gave 80% to 90%.

As to this clone: Its antigen is not known.

CDR3 length: 15 residues. With 6 bases clipped from V and 7 bases from J, the junction kept 11 bases outside the gene matches. Germline CDR1 is MNHEY and CDR2 is SMNVEV (reference sequence). Described time point: new active TB diagnosis, blood taken before or within 7 days of starting treatment. The data were produced by immunoSEQ multiplex PCR, yet TCRdb's version contains in-frame clones alone and is incomplete. Of more than 35,000 clones in the sample, approximately 94% were seen once. Here the sequenced sample was PBMCs, taken at tuberculosis diagnosis. The receptor was isolated from an adult with tuberculosis. The gene calls are TRBV27 and TRBJ1-5, with 8 bases matching TRBD1. The CDR3, as DNA: TGTGCCAGCAGCGAAGCGAGACAGGGGAGGCAGCCCCAGCATTTT. Amino acid sequence: CASSEARQGRQPQHF.